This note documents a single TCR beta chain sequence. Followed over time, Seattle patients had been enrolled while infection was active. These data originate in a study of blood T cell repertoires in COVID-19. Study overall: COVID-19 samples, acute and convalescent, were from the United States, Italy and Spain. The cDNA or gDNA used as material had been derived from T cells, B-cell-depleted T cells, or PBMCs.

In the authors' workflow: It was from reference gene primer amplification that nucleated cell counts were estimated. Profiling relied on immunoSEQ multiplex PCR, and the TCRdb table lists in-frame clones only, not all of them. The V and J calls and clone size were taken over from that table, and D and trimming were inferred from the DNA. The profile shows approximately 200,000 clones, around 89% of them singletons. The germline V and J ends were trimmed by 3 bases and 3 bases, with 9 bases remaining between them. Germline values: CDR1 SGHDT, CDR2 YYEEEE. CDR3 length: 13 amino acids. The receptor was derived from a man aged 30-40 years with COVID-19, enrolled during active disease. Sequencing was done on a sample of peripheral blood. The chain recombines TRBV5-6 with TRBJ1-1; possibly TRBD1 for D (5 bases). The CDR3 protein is CASSSPTDTEAFF. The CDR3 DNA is TGTGCCAGCAGCTCCCCGACAGACACTGAAGCTTTCTTT.